What follows is one TCR beta chain and its context. Its antigen is not identified. This CDR3 has 16 amino acids. Germline values: CDR1 ENHRY, CDR2 SYGVKD. UMI-tagged TRB cDNA libraries were built via 5' RACE. Using the 5' RACE reads, TCRdb records one entry per CDR3 protein without DNA. Found here are thousands of distinct CDR3 sequences; the top ten clones hold approximately 1.5%. Those CD8+ T cells considered naive were CD45RO-CCR7+CD27+CD95-. This record belongs to a study of CXCR3-negative and CXCR3-positive naive CD8 T cells. Notes on the study in general: Diversity was high in both naive subsets and much lower in memory cells.

The chain recombines TRBV10-3 with TRBJ2-4. The sequenced sample consisted of naive CXCR3- CD8+ T cells from blood. The subset was: CD45RO-CCR7+CD27+CD95- naive CD8+ T cells lacking CXCR3 (TNR3-). The clonotype originates from a human donor in good health. Some clones in this sample may be carry-over from other donors' samples. CDR3 in amino acids: CAISEDGAATKNIQYF.